Shown below are 2 T cell receptor beta chains from a single sample sequenced in a study of shared clonotypes between healthy human individuals. TCRdb's table, derived via immunoSEQ multiplex PCR, lists solely in-frame clones and lacks some. The repertoire holds fewer than 1.4 million clones, with 78% as singletons. What was sequenced was memory CD4+ T cells from PBMCs. The subset here: CD45RA-negative fraction. These receptors were taken from a man in his late teens or twenties in good health. Some clones in this sample may be carry-over from other donors' samples.

As concerns this clone: This sequence may be a read error, since a much larger clone differs from it by one base. Other DNA sequences in this specimen translate into the identical CDR3. The chain couples TRBV6-5 to TRBJ1-5, with D unclear. CDR1 and CDR2 (germline): MNHEY, SVGAGI. This CDR3 has 13 residues. Trimming cost V 2 bases and J 3 bases, with 5 bases left between them. The CDR3 reads CASSYIVNQPQHF. The DNA for the CDR3 is TGTGCCAGCAGTTACATTGTCAATCAGCCCCAGCATTTT.

This rearrangement joins TRBV18 to TRBJ1-1; perhaps TRBD1 as D (5 bases). The V and J ends lost 5 bases and 4 bases respectively, with 11 bases between them. The CDR3 totals 13 residues. Germline assignment: CDR1 KGHSH and CDR2 LQKENI. CDR3: CASSESGSTEAFF. CDR3 nucleotide sequence: TGTGCCAGCTCAGAGTCAGGGAGCACTGAAGCTTTCTTT.